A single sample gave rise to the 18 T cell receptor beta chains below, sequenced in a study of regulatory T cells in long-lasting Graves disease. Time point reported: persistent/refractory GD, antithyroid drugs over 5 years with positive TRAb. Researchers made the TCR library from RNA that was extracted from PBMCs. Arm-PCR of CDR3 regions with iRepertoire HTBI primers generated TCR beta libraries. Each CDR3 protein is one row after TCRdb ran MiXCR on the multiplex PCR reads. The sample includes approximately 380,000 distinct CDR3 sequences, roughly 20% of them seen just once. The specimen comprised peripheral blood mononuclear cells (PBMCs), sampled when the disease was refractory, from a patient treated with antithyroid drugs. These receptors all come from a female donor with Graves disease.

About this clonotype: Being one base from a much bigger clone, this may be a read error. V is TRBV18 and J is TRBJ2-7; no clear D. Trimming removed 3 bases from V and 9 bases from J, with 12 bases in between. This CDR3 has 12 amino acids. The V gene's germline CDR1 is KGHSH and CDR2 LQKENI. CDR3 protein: CASSPPDGGQYF. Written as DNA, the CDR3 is TGTGCCAGCTCACCCCCTGACGGCGGGCAGTACTTC.

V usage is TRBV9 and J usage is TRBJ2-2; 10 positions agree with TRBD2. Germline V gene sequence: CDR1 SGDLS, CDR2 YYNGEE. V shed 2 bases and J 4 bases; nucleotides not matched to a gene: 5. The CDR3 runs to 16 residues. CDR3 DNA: TGTGCCAGCAGCGTTAAGCGGGAGGGCCTCACCGGGGAGCTGTTTTTT. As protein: CASSVKREGLTGELFF.

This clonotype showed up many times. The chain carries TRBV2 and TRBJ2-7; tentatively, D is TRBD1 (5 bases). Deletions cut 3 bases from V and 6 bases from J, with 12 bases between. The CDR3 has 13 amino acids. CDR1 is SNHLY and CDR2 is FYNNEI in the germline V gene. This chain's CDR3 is CASSDDSPLEQYF. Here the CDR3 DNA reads TGTGCCAGCAGTGATGACAGTCCCCTCGAGCAGTACTTC.

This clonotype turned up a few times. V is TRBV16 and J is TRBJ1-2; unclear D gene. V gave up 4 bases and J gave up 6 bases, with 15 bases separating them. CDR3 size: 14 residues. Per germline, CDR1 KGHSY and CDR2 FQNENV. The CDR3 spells CASSLLGVQDGYTF. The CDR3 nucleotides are TGTGCCAGCAGCCTTCTGGGCGTCCAGGATGGCTACACCTTC.

The CDR3 sequence is CASSTSLAGDVETQYF. CDR3 in DNA: TGTGCCAGCAGTACTTCACTAGCGGGAGATGTTGAGACCCAGTACTTC. The gene calls are TRBV28 and TRBJ2-5; 11 positions match TRBD2. J gave up 5 bases and V 5 bases, and 10 bases lay outside the gene matches. The CDR3 contains 16 residues. Germline V gives CDR1 MDHEN, CDR2 SYDVKM.

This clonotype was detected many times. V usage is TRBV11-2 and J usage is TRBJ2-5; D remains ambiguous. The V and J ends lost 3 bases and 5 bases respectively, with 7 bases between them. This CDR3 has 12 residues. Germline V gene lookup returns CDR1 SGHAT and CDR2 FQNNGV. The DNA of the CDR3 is TGTGCCAGCAGCTTGTCGGAGGAGACCCAGTACTTC. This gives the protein CASSLSEETQYF.

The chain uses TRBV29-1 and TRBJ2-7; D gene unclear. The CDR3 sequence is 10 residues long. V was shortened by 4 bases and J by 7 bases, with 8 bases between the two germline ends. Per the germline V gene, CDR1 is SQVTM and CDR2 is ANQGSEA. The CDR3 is CSVVLGEQYF. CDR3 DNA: TGCAGCGTTGTCCTTGGGGAGCAGTACTTC.

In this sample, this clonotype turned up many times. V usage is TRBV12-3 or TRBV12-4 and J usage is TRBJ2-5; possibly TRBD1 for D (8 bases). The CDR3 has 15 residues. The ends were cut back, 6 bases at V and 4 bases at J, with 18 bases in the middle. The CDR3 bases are TGTGCCAGCAGCGAAAACAGGGGGGGAGGAGAGACCCAGTACTTC. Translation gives CASSENRGGGETQYF.

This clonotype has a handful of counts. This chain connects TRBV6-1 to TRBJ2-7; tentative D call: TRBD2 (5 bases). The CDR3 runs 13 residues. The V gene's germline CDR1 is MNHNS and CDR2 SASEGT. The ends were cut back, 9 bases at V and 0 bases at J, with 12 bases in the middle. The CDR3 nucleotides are TGTGCCAGTCAACGGGAACACTCCTACGAGCAGTACTTC. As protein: CASQREHSYEQYF.

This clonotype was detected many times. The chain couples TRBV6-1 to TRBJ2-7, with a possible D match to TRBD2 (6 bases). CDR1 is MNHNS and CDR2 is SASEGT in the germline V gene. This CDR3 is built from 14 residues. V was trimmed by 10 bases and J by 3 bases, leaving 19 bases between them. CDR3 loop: CATTSRDSYYEQYF. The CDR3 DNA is TGTGCCACCACTAGCCGGGACTCTTACTACGAGCAGTACTTC.

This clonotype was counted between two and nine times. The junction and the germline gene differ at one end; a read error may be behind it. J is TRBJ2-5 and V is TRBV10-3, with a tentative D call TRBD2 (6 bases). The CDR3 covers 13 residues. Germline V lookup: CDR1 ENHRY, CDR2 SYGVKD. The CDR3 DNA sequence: TGTGCCGTCAGTGAACTAGCCCAAGAGACCCAGTACTTC. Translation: CAVSELAQETQYF.

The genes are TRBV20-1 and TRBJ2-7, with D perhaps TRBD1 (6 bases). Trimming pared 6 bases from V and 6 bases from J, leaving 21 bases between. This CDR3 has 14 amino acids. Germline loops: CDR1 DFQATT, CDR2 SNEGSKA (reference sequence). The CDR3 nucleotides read TGCAGTGCCAGGTCAGGGGTTGGAGCCCTCGAGCAGTACTTC. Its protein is CSARSGVGALEQYF.

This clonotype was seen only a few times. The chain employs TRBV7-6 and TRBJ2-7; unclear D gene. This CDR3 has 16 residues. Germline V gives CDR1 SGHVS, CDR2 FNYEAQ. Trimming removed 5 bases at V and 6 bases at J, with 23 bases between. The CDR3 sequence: CASSPNPSFMPSEQYF. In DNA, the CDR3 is TGTGCCAGCAGCCCGAACCCAAGCTTTATGCCCTCCGAGCAGTACTTC.

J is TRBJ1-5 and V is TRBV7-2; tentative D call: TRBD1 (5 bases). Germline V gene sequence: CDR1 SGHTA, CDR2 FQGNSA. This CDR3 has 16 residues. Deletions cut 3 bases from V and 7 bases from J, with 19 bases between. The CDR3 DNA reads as TGTGCCAGCAGCTTGCAGGGCCCTATCCCCAACCAGCCCCAGCATTTT. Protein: CASSLQGPIPNQPQHF. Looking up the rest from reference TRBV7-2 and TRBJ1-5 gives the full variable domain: GAGVSQSPSNKVTEKGKDVELRCDPISGHTALYWYRQSLGQGLEFLIYFQGNSAPDKSGLPSDRFSAERTGGSVSTLTIQRTQQEDSAVYLCASSLQGPIPNQPQHFGDGTRLSIL.

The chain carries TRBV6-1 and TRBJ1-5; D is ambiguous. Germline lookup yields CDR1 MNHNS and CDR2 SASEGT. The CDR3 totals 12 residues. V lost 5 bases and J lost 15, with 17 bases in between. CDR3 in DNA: TGTGCCAGCAGTCCAGGTATTGGGGATGCGCATTTT. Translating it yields CASSPGIGDAHF.

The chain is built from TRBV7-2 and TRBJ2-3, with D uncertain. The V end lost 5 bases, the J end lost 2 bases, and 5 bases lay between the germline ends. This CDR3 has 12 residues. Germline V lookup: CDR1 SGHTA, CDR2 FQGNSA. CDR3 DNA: TGTGCCAGCAGCCATTACACAGATACGCAGTATTTT. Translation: CASSHYTDTQYF.

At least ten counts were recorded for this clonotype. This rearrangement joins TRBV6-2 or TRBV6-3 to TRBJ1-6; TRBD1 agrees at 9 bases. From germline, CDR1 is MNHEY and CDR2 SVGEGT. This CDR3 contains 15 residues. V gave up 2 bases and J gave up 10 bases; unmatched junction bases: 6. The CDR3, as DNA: TGTGCCAGCAGTTACGAGGACAGGGGAGGATCACCCCTCCACTTT. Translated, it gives CASSYEDRGGSPLHF.

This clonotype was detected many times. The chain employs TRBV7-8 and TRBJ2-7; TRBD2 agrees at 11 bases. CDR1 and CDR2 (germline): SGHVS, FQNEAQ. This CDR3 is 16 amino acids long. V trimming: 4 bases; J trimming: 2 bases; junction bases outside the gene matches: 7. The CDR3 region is CASSYKTSGATYEQYF. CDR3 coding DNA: TGTGCCAGCAGCTACAAGACTAGCGGGGCTACCTACGAGCAGTACTTC.